This TCR beta chain was observed in a study of T cell responses to AZD1222 COVID-19 vaccine. Study-level results: Spike-specific TCR breadth rose after two AZD1222 doses, and depth rose as well. Mostly white British, mostly female donors; authors suggested clonal diversity may be underestimated. At baseline, just 5 or 6 AZD1222 recipients tested seropositive.

Assay: immunoSEQ multiplex PCR; the TCRdb copy retains only in-frame clones and omits some. The data show just over 150,000 clones, around 85% seen once. The ends were cut back, 6 bases at V and 1 base at J, with 13 bases in the middle. This CDR3 spans 15 amino acids. Germline V gene lookup returns CDR1 MNHEY and CDR2 SVGAGI. As regards this clone: Its antigen is as yet unknown.

The clonotype comes from an adult who had recovered from COVID-19. The gene calls are TRBV6-5 and TRBJ1-5; maybe TRBD1 (5 bases). This specimen consisted of peripheral blood, obtained after recovery from COVID-19. The CDR3 bases are TGTGCCAGCAGCCGGTGGGGCGGAAGCAATCAGCCCCAGCATTTT. Its translation is CASSRWGGSNQPQHF.